Below are 6 T cell receptor beta chains sequenced from a single sample in a study of B cell selection in AIRE deficiency. TCRdb's table, derived via immunoSEQ multiplex PCR, lists solely in-frame clones and lacks some. This sample carries fewer than 30,000 clones, approximately 97% of them seen once, and the ten largest clones take roughly 0.2%. Sorting defined conventional CD4 T cells as CD4+CD127+. The sample consisted of conventional CD4+ T cells sorted from PBMCs. The receptors stem from a human donor with AIRE deficiency.

The chain combines TRBV29-1 with TRBJ2-3; TRBD2 agrees at 12 bases. This CDR3 comprises 15 residues. Per the germline V gene, CDR1 is SQVTM and CDR2 is ANQGSEA. V trimming: 2 bases; J trimming: 4 bases; junction bases outside the gene matches: 4. The CDR3 DNA reads as TGCAGCGTTGAAACTAGCGGGAGGCCACCAGATACGCAGTATTTT. This gives the protein CSVETSGRPPDTQYF.

CDR3 DNA sequence: TGTGCCAGCAGCTTAGGGTTATCGTCGTCGGAGACCCAGTACTTC. Translating it yields CASSLGLSSSETQYF. The chain has TRBV7-2 and TRBJ2-5; D unresolved. The CDR3 sequence is 15 residues long. Germline values: CDR1 SGHTA, CDR2 FQGNSA. V was shortened by 1 base and J by 5 bases, with 14 bases between the two germline ends.

V gene TRBV6-6 combines with J gene TRBJ1-4; D remains unclear. V was clipped by 8 bases and J by 8 bases, with 15 bases between them. CDR1 and CDR2 from the germline V gene are MNHNY and SVGAGI (reference sequence). There are 13 residues in the CDR3. The chain's CDR3 is CASHGPGLEKLFF. CDR3 coding DNA: TGTGCCAGCCATGGGCCGGGGTTGGAAAAACTGTTTTTT.

As DNA, the CDR3 is TGCGCCAGCAGCTCGGACAGGGCCAACGAGCAGTACTTC. Amino acid sequence: CASSSDRANEQYF. The chain has TRBV5-1 and TRBJ2-7; the match to TRBD1 covers 8 bases. The CDR3 consists of 13 residues. V was clipped by 3 bases and J by 5 bases; unmatched bases: 4. Germline V gene lookup returns CDR1 SGHRS and CDR2 YFSETQ.

This sequence joins TRBV7-9 and TRBJ2-5; 10 bases agree with TRBD2. Unmatched junction bases numbered 8, after V lost 5 bases and J lost 5 bases. From germline, CDR1 is SEHNR and CDR2 FQNEAQ (reference sequence). CDR3 size: 15 residues. The CDR3 DNA reads TGTGCCAGCAGCCCCGGACTAGCGGAGGGGGAGACCCAGTACTTC. Protein sequence: CASSPGLAEGETQYF.

This clone appeared a single time. The V call is TRBV7-8, the J call TRBJ2-7; maybe TRBD2 (5 bases). The V and J ends lost 5 bases and 2 bases respectively, with 16 bases between them. The CDR3 spans 15 residues. Per germline, CDR1 SGHVS and CDR2 FQNEAQ. CDR3 loop: CASSTPGFYTYEQYF. The CDR3, as DNA: TGTGCCAGCAGCACTCCGGGATTCTACACCTACGAGCAGTACTTC.